This entry lists 23 T cell receptor beta chains sequenced from one sample in a study of blood T cell repertoires in COVID-19. Clones were read by immunoSEQ multiplex PCR, and TCRdb kept only the in-frame ones, dropping some. The sample consists of over 60,000 clones, about 88% of them appearing once. Sequencing input: peripheral blood. These receptors were obtained from a man older than 75 with acute or convalescent COVID-19.

CDR3 in amino acids: CASSYLTGFGNSPLHF. CDR3 nucleotides: TGTGCCAGCAGTTACTTGACAGGGTTTGGTAATTCACCCCTCCACTTT. This chain uses TRBV6-5 with TRBJ1-6; 7 positions match TRBD1. This CDR3 is 16 amino acids long. The junction had 6 bases not matched to a gene; V was cut back by 1 base and J by 6 bases. Germline values: CDR1 MNHEY, CDR2 SVGAGI.

The chain carries TRBV19 and TRBJ1-6; D not certain. The V end was cut by 5 bases, the J end by 0 bases, with 11 bases between. Germline-derived CDR1 and CDR2 are LNHDA and SQIVND (reference sequence). The CDR3 runs to 16 residues. The CDR3 loop reads CASSQQYSSYNSPLHF. DNA for the CDR3: TGTGCCAGTAGTCAACAGTACAGCTCCTATAATTCACCCCTCCACTTT.

Written as DNA, the CDR3 is TGCGCCAGCAGCCAAGAAACAGGGGTCAATTCACCCCTCCACTTT. Residues: CASSQETGVNSPLHF. The V gene is TRBV4-1, the J gene TRBJ1-6, with 7 positions matching TRBD1. Germline V CDR1 and CDR2: MGHRA, YSYEKL. The CDR3 consists of 15 residues. Trimming at V came to 0 bases and at J to 7 bases, leaving 3 bases not matched to a gene.

The rearrangement uses TRBV12-5 and TRBJ2-7; possibly TRBD1 for D (6 bases). The CDR3 is 15 amino acids. From germline, CDR1 is LGHNT and CDR2 FRNRAP. The CDR3, as DNA: TGTGCCAGATTGCCCGGGGACATCGAGAGTCGCGAGCAGTACTTC. Translating gives CARLPGDIESREQYF.

The sample holds one count of this clone. The CDR3 sequence is CASSLEGLAVGELFF. CDR3 in DNA: TGTGCCAGCAGCTTGGAGGGACTAGCGGTCGGGGAGCTGTTTTTT. V and J are TRBV2 and TRBJ2-2; 11 nucleotides align to TRBD2. This CDR3 contains 15 residues. V was clipped by 6 bases and J by 7 bases; unmatched bases: 7. CDR1 SNHLY and CDR2 FYNNEI come from the germline V gene.

The chain employs TRBV2 and TRBJ2-7; 16 bases are shared with TRBD2. The V gene's germline CDR1 is SNHLY and CDR2 FYNNEI. V lost 6 bases, J lost 2 bases, and 1 base stayed unmatched. This CDR3 contains 15 residues. The CDR3 loop is CASSGTSGRAYEQYF. The DNA of the CDR3 is TGTGCCAGCAGCGGGACTAGCGGGAGGGCCTACGAGCAGTACTTC. Based on the CDR3 plus reference TRBV2 and TRBJ2-7, the full variable domain is EPEVTQTPSHQVTQMGQEVILRCVPISNHLYFYWYRQILGQKVEFLVSFYNNEISEKSEIFDDQFSVERPDGSNFTLKIRSTKLEDSAMYFCASSGTSGRAYEQYFGPGTRLTVT.

The V call is TRBV19, the J call TRBJ1-1, with D possibly TRBD1 on 6 matching bases. The CDR3 loop spans 14 amino acids. The ends were cut back, 3 bases at V and 2 bases at J, with 10 bases in the middle. Germline assignment: CDR1 LNHDA and CDR2 SQIVND (reference sequence). Here the CDR3 DNA reads TGTGCCAGTAGTATGACAGGAGAAAACACTGAAGCTTTCTTT. Residues: CASSMTGENTEAFF.

The chain combines TRBV19 with TRBJ2-1, with 8 positions matching TRBD2. After removal of 1 base from V and 8 bases from J, the junction contained 4 bases not matched to a gene. CDR1 and CDR2 from the germline V gene are LNHDA and SQIVND (reference sequence). The CDR3 runs to 14 residues. The CDR3 is CASSIGAGAYEQFF. CDR3 bases: TGTGCCAGTAGTATAGGAGCGGGAGCGTATGAGCAGTTCTTC. The complete variable domain, with remaining parts taken from reference TRBV19 and TRBJ2-1, reads DGGITQSPKYLFRKEGQNVTLSCEQNLNHDAMYWYRQDPGQGLRLIYYSQIVNDFQKGDIAEGYSVSREKKESFPLTVTSAQKNPTAFYLCASSIGAGAYEQFFGPGTRLTVL.

In its sample, this clone was seen once. V usage is TRBV9 and J usage is TRBJ1-5; TRBD1 matches at 8 bases. This CDR3 is built from 14 residues. The J segment lost 6 bases and the V segment lost 4 bases, leaving 6 bases of the junction unmatched. Germline CDR1 is SGDLS and CDR2 is YYNGEE. CDR3 residues: CASSNAGGGQPQHF. The DNA for the CDR3 is TGTGCCAGCAGCAACGCAGGGGGCGGTCAGCCCCAGCATTTT.

V is TRBV2 and J is TRBJ1-5; 8 bases are shared with TRBD1. There are 15 residues in the CDR3. Per the germline V gene, CDR1 is SNHLY and CDR2 is FYNNEI. Trimming at V came to 4 bases and at J to 1 base, leaving 3 bases not matched to a gene. The CDR3 protein is CASSGQGLSNQPQHF. In nucleotides, the CDR3 is TGTGCCAGCAGTGGACAGGGGTTGAGCAATCAGCCCCAGCATTTT.

This sequence joins TRBV5-4 and TRBJ2-1; possible D gene TRBD2, 5 bases. Trimming left V 5 bases short and J 7 bases short, with 22 bases between. Germline V gene lookup returns CDR1 SGHNT and CDR2 YYREEE (reference sequence). The CDR3 sequence is 16 residues long. CDR3 bases: TGTGCCAGCAGTCGCCCTTCTTCGGGAAGGCTGAATGAGCAGTTCTTC. As protein: CASSRPSSGRLNEQFF.

The genes are TRBV5-1 and TRBJ1-1; possible D gene TRBD1, 5 bases. V dropped 6 bases and J dropped 4 bases, with 13 bases sitting between them. This CDR3 region has 13 residues. The V gene's germline CDR1 is SGHRS and CDR2 YFSETQ. The CDR3 coding sequence is TGCGCCAGCACCCGGGGGGAGGGCACTGAAGCTTTCTTT. It translates to CASTRGEGTEAFF.

The V gene is TRBV6-6, the J gene TRBJ1-2, with 9 nucleotides matching TRBD1. V shed 7 bases and J 4 bases; nucleotides not matched to a gene: 4. CDR3 length: 13 amino acids. Germline lookup yields CDR1 MNHNY and CDR2 SVGAGI (reference sequence). The CDR3 here is CASTQQGAYGYTF. The DNA for the CDR3 is TGTGCCAGCACTCAACAGGGGGCCTATGGCTACACCTTC.

The J gene is TRBJ1-3, the V gene TRBV2; D gene unclear. Looked up from germline, CDR1 is SNHLY and CDR2 is FYNNEI. V dropped 4 bases and J dropped 1 base, with 8 bases sitting between them. There are 14 residues in the CDR3. The CDR3 is CASSVRESGNTIYF. The CDR3 DNA sequence: TGTGCCAGCAGTGTGAGGGAGTCTGGAAACACCATATATTTT.

This chain joins TRBV15 and TRBJ1-1, with TRBD1 matching 8 bases. Unmatched junction bases numbered 3, after V lost 2 bases and J lost 1 base. The CDR3 is 15 residues long. The germline gives CDR1 LNHNV, CDR2 YYDKDF (reference sequence). Written as DNA, the CDR3 is TGTGCCACCAGCAGAAAACAGGGGGGGAACACTGAAGCTTTCTTT. Its translation: CATSRKQGGNTEAFF. Together with reference TRBV15 and TRBJ1-1, the CDR3 gives the full variable domain: DAMVIQNPRYQVTQFGKPVTLSCSQTLNHNVMYWYQQKSSQAPKLLFHYYDKDFNNEADTPDNFQSRRPNTSFCFLDIRSPGLGDTAMYLCATSRKQGGNTEAFFGQGTRLTVV.

The chain couples TRBV3-1 (or the pseudogene TRBV3-2) to TRBJ1-1; maybe TRBD1 (6 bases). This CDR3 contains 13 residues. Trimming cost V 7 bases and J 5 bases, with 14 bases left between them. CDR1 and CDR2 (germline): LGHDT, YNNKEL (reference sequence). The CDR3 DNA sequence: TGTGCCAGCAAACAGGGAGGGGGGACTGAAGCTTTCTTT. Its translation is CASKQGGGTEAFF.

The CDR3 reads CASSQELGRGGYTF. As DNA, the CDR3 is TGTGCCAGCAGCCAAGAACTAGGAAGGGGGGGCTACACCTTC. V and J are TRBV3-1 (or the pseudogene TRBV3-2) and TRBJ1-2, with a weak D call TRBD1 (6 bases). Looked up from germline, CDR1 is LGHDT and CDR2 is YNNKEL (reference sequence). The CDR3 is made up of 14 amino acids. Trimming took off 0 bases at V and 8 bases at J, with 13 bases between the two ends.

CDR3 in amino acids: CASSFSFSSGANVLTF. CDR3 bases: TGTGCCAGTAGTTTTAGCTTTAGCTCTGGGGCCAACGTCCTGACTTTC. This chain connects TRBV19 to TRBJ2-6; D gene uncertain. Per germline, CDR1 LNHDA and CDR2 SQIVND (reference sequence). This CDR3 is 16 amino acids long. The V and J ends lost 5 bases and 0 bases respectively, with 11 bases between them. Looking up the rest from reference TRBV19 and TRBJ2-6 gives the full variable domain: DGGITQSPKYLFRKEGQNVTLSCEQNLNHDAMYWYRQDPGQGLRLIYYSQIVNDFQKGDIAEGYSVSREKKESFPLTVTSAQKNPTAFYLCASSFSFSSGANVLTFGAGSRLTVL.

The CDR3 bases are TGTGCCAGCAGCTTGGCCGTGGGCCCAGATACGCAGTATTTT. This codes for CASSLAVGPDTQYF. The genes are TRBV5-5 and TRBJ2-3; D ambiguous. The CDR3 totals 14 residues. V was cut by 0 bases and J by 4 bases, with 9 bases left in between. Germline CDR1 is SGHKS and CDR2 is YYEKEE (reference sequence).

The chain is built from TRBV3-1 (or the pseudogene TRBV3-2) and TRBJ1-3, with TRBD1 matching 8 bases. The CDR3 length is 17 residues. CDR1 is LGHDT, CDR2 YNNKEL, per germline (reference sequence). With 3 bases clipped from V and 5 bases from J, the junction kept 12 bases outside the gene matches. The CDR3 DNA sequence: TGTGCCAGCAGCCACACGACAGGGGCAATTTTTAGAAACACCATATATTTT. Translating it yields CASSHTTGAIFRNTIYF.

This clone was recorded only once. This rearrangement joins TRBV12-3 or TRBV12-4 to TRBJ2-7, with D possibly TRBD2 on 6 matching bases. V was clipped by 6 bases and J by 5 bases, with 14 bases between them. This CDR3 is built from 13 residues. CDR3 amino acids: CASREGGYDEQYF. The CDR3, as DNA: TGTGCCAGCAGGGAGGGAGGATACGACGAGCAGTACTTC.

The chain employs TRBV5-1 and TRBJ2-3, with D tentatively TRBD1 (6 bases). The CDR3 has 14 residues. Germline V lookup: CDR1 SGHRS, CDR2 YFSETQ. V dropped 0 bases and J dropped 4 bases, with 9 bases sitting between them. CDR3 loop: CASSLGGPADTQYF. DNA for the CDR3: TGCGCCAGCAGCTTGGGGGGGCCCGCAGATACGCAGTATTTT.

The chain combines TRBV7-9 with TRBJ2-7; D not certain. This CDR3 has 13 residues. In germline, CDR1 is SEHNR, CDR2 FQNEAQ (reference sequence). V was shortened by 4 bases and J by 3 bases, with 10 bases between the two germline ends. The CDR3: CASSSHNSYEQYF. CDR3 DNA: TGTGCCAGCAGCTCCCACAACAGCTACGAGCAGTACTTC.